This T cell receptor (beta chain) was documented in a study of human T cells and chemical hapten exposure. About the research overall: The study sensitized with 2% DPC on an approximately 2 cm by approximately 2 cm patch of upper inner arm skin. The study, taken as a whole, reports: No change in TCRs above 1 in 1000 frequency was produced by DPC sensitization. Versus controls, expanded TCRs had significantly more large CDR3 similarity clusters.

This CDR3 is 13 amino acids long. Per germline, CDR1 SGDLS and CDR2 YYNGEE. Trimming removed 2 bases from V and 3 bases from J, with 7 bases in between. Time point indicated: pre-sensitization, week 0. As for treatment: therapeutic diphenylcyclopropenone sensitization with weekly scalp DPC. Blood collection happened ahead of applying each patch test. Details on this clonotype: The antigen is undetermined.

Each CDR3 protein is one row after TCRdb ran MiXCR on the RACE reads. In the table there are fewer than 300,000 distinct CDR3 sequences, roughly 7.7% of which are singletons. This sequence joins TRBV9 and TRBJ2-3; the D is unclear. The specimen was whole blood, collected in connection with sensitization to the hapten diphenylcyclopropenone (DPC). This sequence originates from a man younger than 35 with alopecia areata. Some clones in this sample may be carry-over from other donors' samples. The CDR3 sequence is CASSVSQTDTQYF. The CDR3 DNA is TGTGCCAGCAGCGTGAGTCAAACAGATACGCAGTATTTT.